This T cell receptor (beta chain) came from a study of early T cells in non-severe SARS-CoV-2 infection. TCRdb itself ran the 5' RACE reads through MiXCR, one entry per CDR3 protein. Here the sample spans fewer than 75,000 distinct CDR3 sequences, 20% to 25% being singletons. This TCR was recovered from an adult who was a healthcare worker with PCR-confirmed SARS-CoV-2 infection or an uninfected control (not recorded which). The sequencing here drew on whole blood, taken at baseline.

Here the CDR3 DNA reads TGTGCCAGCAGCCGGGGGATACAAGAGACCCAGTACTTC. Translated: CASSRGIQETQYF. The rearrangement links TRBV3-1 to TRBJ2-5; D may match TRBD1 or TRBD2 (5 bases each). The germline CDR1 and CDR2 sequences are LGHDT and YNNKEL (reference sequence). The CDR3 covers 13 residues. Trimming removed 4 bases from V and 2 bases from J, with 8 bases in between.